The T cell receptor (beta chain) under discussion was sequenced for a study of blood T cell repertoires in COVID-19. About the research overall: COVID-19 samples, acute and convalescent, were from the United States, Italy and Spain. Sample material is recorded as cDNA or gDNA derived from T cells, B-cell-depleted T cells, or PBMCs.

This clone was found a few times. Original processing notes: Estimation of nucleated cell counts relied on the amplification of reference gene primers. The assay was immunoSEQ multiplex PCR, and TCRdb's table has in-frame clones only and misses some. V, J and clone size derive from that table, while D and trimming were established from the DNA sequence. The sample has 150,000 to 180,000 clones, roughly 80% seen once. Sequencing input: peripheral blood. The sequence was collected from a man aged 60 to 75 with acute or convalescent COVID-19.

Written as DNA, the CDR3 is TGTGCCAGCACCTCCCAGAACTATGGCTACACCTTC. It translates to CASTSQNYGYTF. The chain is built from TRBV28 and TRBJ1-2; no clear D. Germline CDR1 and CDR2: MDHEN and SYDVKM. This CDR3 has 12 residues. Trimming took 7 bases from V and 2 from J, leaving 8 bases between them.